Listed here is a single T cell receptor (beta chain). The antigen is unknown. One end of the junction fails to match germline, which may point to a read error. Nominally healthy donors provided the samples, though records likely missed some immune exposures. CDR1 MDHEN and CDR2 SYDVKM come from the germline V gene. The CDR3 length is 17 residues. This specimen belongs to a study of cytomegalovirus exposure and HLA in healthy donors. Primers for the PCR totalled 60 Vbeta and 13 Jbeta. Using immunoSEQ multiplex PCR, the repertoire was profiled, and TCRdb retains in-frame clones only, with some absent. The table shows 100,000 to 150,000 clones, with around 77% occurring only once. Regarding the study as a whole: Segments of the TCR beta V type were, in most cases, productive about 87% or about 30% of the time in an earlier analysis. Further analysis was carried out later, and it showed several of the most significant clusters appearing linked to common viral pathogens.

The sequenced material came from PBMCs. The clonotype comes from a male donor in good health and CMV-seropositive. V gene TRBV28 combines with J gene TRBJ2-7; 11 bases are shared with TRBD2. CDR3 in DNA: TGTGCCAACAGTTTATCAACTAGCGGGAGTACAGCCTACGAGCAGTACTTC. Translation: CANSLSTSGSTAYEQYF.